The source of this T cell receptor beta chain is a study of T cell repertoires in cytomegalovirus infection. Study context: Through public TCR beta signatures, both CMV infection and matching HLA type were indicated. Study findings and constraints: Summed public TCR beta family frequency identified CMV carriers bearing the relevant HLA. Dominating the ex vivo response were HLA-C-restricted CMV-specific TCR beta clonotypes.

TCRdb re-analysed the reads in MiXCR, keeping a single row per CDR3 protein. The profile shows about 200,000 distinct CDR3 sequences, roughly 9% of them singletons. This clonotype appeared many times. Its antigen is undetermined. The CDR3 sequence is 13 residues long. Germline V CDR1 and CDR2: MDHEN, SYDVKM. J gave up 9 bases and V 7 bases, and 9 bases lay outside the gene matches. The specimen sequenced was PBMCs. The chain carries TRBV28 and TRBJ2-1; 7 bases align to TRBD1. The TCR was taken from a human donor in good health (CMV status not recorded). Some clones in this sample may be carry-over from other donors' samples. The CDR3 DNA reads as TGTGCCAGCACCATCGACAGGGTCAGTGAGCAGTTCTTC. Translated: CASTIDRVSEQFF.